This TCR beta chain was recovered during a study of OX40 agonist ivuxolimab in advanced cancers. The CDR3 length is 14 residues. Germline V lookup: CDR1 SGHRS, CDR2 YFSETQ. V lost 2 bases, J lost 7 bases, and 6 bases stayed unmatched. Only in-frame clones appear in the TCRdb table, and some are missing; sequencing was by immunoSEQ multiplex PCR. This table holds tens of thousands of clones, roughly 80% found once. The chain uses TRBV5-1 and TRBJ2-7; 10 bases line up with TRBD1. Material: CD4+ or CD8+ T cells sorted from blood, obtained in a trial of the OX40 agonist ivuxolimab. The TCR originated in an adult with an advanced solid tumor such as melanoma, head and neck, liver or kidney cancer. CDR3 residues: CASSLTGQGREQYF. CDR3 DNA: TGCGCCAGCAGCTTAACGGGACAGGGGCGGGAGCAGTACTTC.